The source of this T cell receptor beta chain is a study of T cell responses to AZD1222 COVID-19 vaccine. The study's findings and limits: The donor cohort was predominantly white British with a female majority, and clonal diversity may have been underestimated. Targeting of unmutated variant regions was reportedly seen in nearly half of spike-specific TCRs. Regions 160-218 and 743-854 dominated among vaccine-associated CD4 TCRs spanning spike.

TCRdb's copy holds only in-frame clones and misses some; the assay was immunoSEQ multiplex PCR. The data hold 120,000 or so clones, with roughly 90% observed a single time. The V end lost 3 bases, the J end lost 7 bases, and 12 bases lay between the germline ends. The germline CDR1 and CDR2 sequences are SEHNR and FQNEAQ (reference sequence). The length of the CDR3 is 14 residues. Concerning this clone: Its antigen is unidentified.

The rearrangement joins TRBV7-9 to TRBJ2-2, with D unresolved. This TCR derives from an adult who received the AZD1222 COVID-19 vaccine. Specimen: peripheral blood, collected 28 days after the second AZD1222 dose. CDR3 sequence reads: CASSLLGPFGELFF. CDR3 nucleotide sequence: TGTGCCAGCAGCTTGTTAGGCCCGTTCGGGGAGCTGTTTTTT.